The TCR beta chain under discussion was sequenced for a study of shared clonotypes between healthy human individuals. V gave up 8 bases and J gave up 5 bases, with 7 bases separating them. This CDR3 contains 11 residues. CDR1 and CDR2 (germline): MNHNS, SASEGT. TCRdb keeps only in-frame clones here, not all; method: immunoSEQ multiplex PCR. The table records some 2.1 million clones, about 95% of them present only once. Naive CD8 cells, CD45RO-negative and positively selected for CCR7, excluded terminally differentiated effector memory CD45RA+ cells. The clonotype originates from a man aged 18 to 30 in good health. Material: naive CD8+ T cells sorted from blood. The chain links TRBV6-1 to TRBJ1-5; D gene uncertain. The CDR3 bases are TGTGCCAGCGGCACATATCAGCCCCAGCATTTT. Translation: CASGTYQPQHF.